These 4 T cell receptor beta chains came from one sample sequenced in a study of neurological immune-mediated disorders. Via MiXCR, TCRdb re-called the 5' RACE reads, giving one row per CDR3 protein. The sample lists about 50,000 distinct CDR3 sequences; roughly 17% were seen once. The sample taken for sequencing was PBMCs. The receptors were gathered from a man in his fifties or sixties in good health.

V gene TRBV7-7 combines with J gene TRBJ2-1; D may be TRBD1 (5 bases). Trimming took 3 bases from V and 8 from J, leaving 14 bases between them. The CDR3 length is 14 residues. Germline-derived CDR1 and CDR2 are SSHAT and FNYEAQ (reference sequence). CDR3 protein: CASSFRKGIDEQFF. In nucleotides, the CDR3 is TGTGCCAGCAGCTTCAGGAAGGGGATCGATGAGCAGTTCTTC.

V usage is TRBV7-2 and J usage is TRBJ2-2; D is perhaps TRBD2 (6 bases). The CDR3 contains 13 residues. Germline CDR1 SGHTA, CDR2 FQGNSA. The CDR3 loop reads CASGLIRPGELFF. The CDR3 coding sequence is TGTGCTAGCGGCTTAATCCGGCCCGGGGAGCTGTTTTTT.

This clonotype was picked up many times. The chain couples TRBV3-1 to TRBJ2-7; D gene uncertain. V was shortened by 5 bases and J by 6 bases, with 8 bases between the two germline ends. Germline V CDR1 and CDR2: LGHDT, YNNKEL (reference sequence). CDR3 length: 11 amino acids. The CDR3: CASSAPGEQYF. The CDR3 nucleotides are TGTGCCAGCAGCGCCCCCGGCGAGCAGTACTTC.

This clonotype has at least ten counts. This rearrangement joins TRBV14 to TRBJ2-1, with D perhaps matching TRBD2 (6 bases). Germline V gene data show CDR1 as SGHDN and CDR2 as FVKESK. The CDR3 runs 13 residues. Between the trimmed V and J ends, which lost 3 bases and 10 bases, there was a span of 13 bases. CDR3 loop: CASSQGLATEQFF. CDR3 sequence (DNA): TGTGCCAGCAGCCAGGGTCTAGCGACAGAGCAGTTCTTC.